Following are 22 T cell receptor beta chains from one sample sequenced in a study of blood T cell repertoires in COVID-19. The method was immunoSEQ multiplex PCR; TCRdb's version includes in-frame clones alone and lacks a portion of them. The data show roughly 100,000 clones, 80% to 95% seen once. Sequenced: peripheral blood. The origin of the receptors is a woman aged 45-65 years with COVID-19, enrolled during active disease.

V usage is TRBV11-3 and J usage is TRBJ1-1; possible D gene TRBD1, 5 bases. The germline gives CDR1 SGHNT, CDR2 YENEEA. The CDR3 length is 17 residues. V lost 0 bases to trimming and J lost 0 bases, with 14 bases between them. The CDR3: CASSLDPPTAMNTEAFF. The CDR3 bases are TGTGCCAGCAGCTTAGATCCCCCGACAGCCATGAACACTGAAGCTTTCTTT.

The chain carries TRBV10-3 and TRBJ1-2, with no clear D. Trimming shortened V by 3 bases and J by 2 bases, and 13 bases separated the two germline ends. From germline, CDR1 is ENHRY and CDR2 SYGVKD. The CDR3 has 15 residues. DNA for the CDR3: TGTGCCATCAGTGACGGGTCAGAGAACAACTATGGCTACACCTTC. Amino acid sequence: CAISDGSENNYGYTF.

J is TRBJ1-2 and V is TRBV5-6; TRBD1 aligns across 8 bases. Germline V gene data show CDR1 as SGHDT and CDR2 as YYEEEE. The junction had 5 bases not matched to a gene; V was cut back by 4 bases and J by 6 bases. This CDR3 comprises 13 residues. The CDR3 loop is CASSPGQGDGYTF. In DNA, the CDR3 is TGTGCCAGCAGCCCTGGACAGGGAGATGGCTACACCTTC.

DNA for the CDR3: TGTGCCAGCAGCGTAGCGGGGGGATTCACAGATACGCAGTATTTT. This codes for CASSVAGGFTDTQYF. V gene TRBV5-4 combines with J gene TRBJ2-3; TRBD2 agrees at 10 bases. V was pared by 4 bases and J by 2 bases, with 4 bases of the junction left unmatched. This CDR3 is 15 amino acids long. In germline, CDR1 is SGHNT, CDR2 YYREEE (reference sequence).

The chain links TRBV21-1 to TRBJ1-4. TRBV21-1 is a documented pseudogene. There are 16 residues in the CDR3. This chain's CDR3 is CASSKQAGEVHEKLFF. As DNA, the CDR3 is TGTGCCAGCAGCAAGCAGGCCGGGGAGGTACATGAAAAACTGTTTTTT.

CDR3 loop: CASSYPRTVGTEAFF. DNA for the CDR3: TGTGCCAGCAGTTACCCTCGGACAGTTGGAACTGAAGCTTTCTTT. The V call is TRBV6-2 or TRBV6-3, the J call TRBJ1-1; TRBD1 might be the D (6 bases). The germline V gene encodes CDR1 MNHEY and CDR2 SVGEGT. The CDR3 consists of 15 residues. V was shortened by 2 bases and J by 5 bases, with 15 bases between the two germline ends.

DNA for the CDR3: TGCGCCAGCAGGACAGGTGCTAATGAAAAACTGTTTTTT. Translation gives CASRTGANEKLFF. The chain uses TRBV5-1 and TRBJ1-4, with D possibly TRBD1 on 6 matching bases. Germline CDR1 SGHRS, CDR2 YFSETQ. Trimming left V 5 bases short and J 3 bases short, with 8 bases between. This CDR3 comprises 13 residues.

This chain joins TRBV5-8 and TRBJ1-6; tentatively, D is TRBD1 (5 bases). V lost 3 bases and J 7 bases, leaving 20 bases between the germline ends. This CDR3 is 17 amino acids long. CDR1 SGHTS and CDR2 YDEGEE come from the germline V gene. The CDR3 DNA sequence: TGTGCCAGCAGCTATTACATAGGGGATTCTGGAAATTCACCCCTCCACTTT. Encoded protein: CASSYYIGDSGNSPLHF.

The V and J genes are TRBV6-6 and TRBJ2-7; the D gene is possibly TRBD1 (5 bases). V was pared by 4 bases and J by 2 bases, with 12 bases between. The CDR3 has 14 residues. Looked up from germline, CDR1 is MNHNY and CDR2 is SVGAGI (reference sequence). As DNA, the CDR3 is TGTGCCAGCAGTTCCGCCCCAGGGACCTACGAGCAGTACGTC. Translating it yields CASSSAPGTYEQYV.

V and J are TRBV2 and TRBJ1-2, with TRBD1 identical over 12 bases. V gave up 6 bases and J gave up 5 bases; unmatched junction bases: 7. This CDR3 has 15 amino acids. Germline CDR1 is SNHLY and CDR2 is FYNNEI. CDR3 in amino acids: CASRGTGGSGYGYTF. In DNA form, the CDR3 reads TGTGCCAGCAGGGGGACAGGGGGCTCCGGGTATGGCTACACCTTC.

The rearrangement joins TRBV5-1 to TRBJ1-4; a possible D gene is TRBD1 (6 bases). This CDR3 contains 14 residues. The germline V and J ends were trimmed by 5 bases and 4 bases, with 12 bases remaining between them. Per the germline V gene, CDR1 is SGHRS and CDR2 is YFSETQ. CDR3 nucleotide sequence: TGCGCCAGCAGGCTGACAGGAGTTAATGAAAAACTGTTTTTT. This sequence encodes CASRLTGVNEKLFF. Variable domain in full (rest from reference TRBV5-1 and TRBJ1-4): KAGVTQTPRYLIKTRGQQVTLSCSPISGHRSVSWYQQTPGQGLQFLFEYFSETQRNKGNFPGRFSGRQFSNSRSEMNVSTLELGDSALYLCASRLTGVNEKLFFGSGTQLSVL.

CDR3 amino acids: CASSESWRGPYGYTF. The CDR3 coding sequence is TGTGCCAGCAGTGAATCCTGGAGGGGGCCCTATGGCTACACCTTC. The V gene is TRBV6-1, the J gene TRBJ1-2; 7 nucleotides align to TRBD1. The CDR3 is 15 residues long. CDR1 is MNHNS, CDR2 SASEGT, per germline. The V gene end was trimmed by 2 bases and the J gene end by 4 bases; junction bases not matched to a gene: 7.

This clone was recorded once. The J gene is TRBJ2-3, the V gene TRBV11-3; D may be TRBD1 (5 bases). Between the trimmed V and J ends, which lost 5 bases and 3 bases, there was a span of 15 bases. The CDR3 extends over 15 amino acids. Germline V gene sequence: CDR1 SGHNT, CDR2 YENEEA. The CDR3 loop is CASSSAGMVTDTQYF. The CDR3, as DNA: TGTGCCAGCAGCAGTGCAGGGATGGTGACAGATACGCAGTATTTT.

This chain links TRBV6-1 with TRBJ1-1; D might be TRBD1 (5 bases). Germline loops: CDR1 MNHNS, CDR2 SASEGT. The CDR3 sequence is 13 residues long. Trimming removed 3 bases from V and 0 bases from J, with 5 bases in between. The DNA for the CDR3 is TGTGCCAGCAGTGAGACAGTGAACACTGAAGCTTTCTTT. Translated: CASSETVNTEAFF.

Only one count was recorded for this clone. The V gene is TRBV6-5, the J gene TRBJ1-2; 7 bases match TRBD1. V shed 8 bases, J shed 5 bases, and the junction held 11 bases outside the gene matches. The CDR3 extends over 14 amino acids. CDR1 is MNHEY and CDR2 is SVGAGI in the germline V gene. The CDR3: CASRFPGTAYGYTF. For the CDR3, the DNA is TGTGCCAGCCGATTCCCTGGGACAGCGTATGGCTACACCTTC.

This clone was observed a handful of times. J is TRBJ2-3 and V is TRBV15; D might be TRBD1 (6 bases). Germline loops: CDR1 LNHNV, CDR2 YYDKDF (reference sequence). Trimming stripped 7 bases from V and 0 bases from J, with 23 bases between. CDR3 length equals 18 residues. The CDR3 DNA sequence: TGTGCCACCACCCCGGTGGGGGCTAGCTCCCGGAGCACAGATACGCAGTATTTT. It is translated as CATTPVGASSRSTDTQYF. Using reference TRBV15 and TRBJ2-3 for the parts outside the CDR3, the full variable domain is DAMVIQNPRYQVTQFGKPVTLSCSQTLNHNVMYWYQQKSSQAPKLLFHYYDKDFNNEADTPDNFQSRRPNTSFCFLDIRSPGLGDTAMYLCATTPVGASSRSTDTQYFGPGTRLTVL.

CDR3 sequence (DNA): TGTGCCAGCAGCCCGGACAGGGGAGGGGATGGCTACACCTTC. Translating it yields CASSPDRGGDGYTF. J is TRBJ1-2 and V is TRBV7-8; 9 nucleotides line up with TRBD1. Per germline, CDR1 SGHVS and CDR2 FQNEAQ. This CDR3 spans 14 amino acids. Trimming removed 5 bases from V and 6 bases from J; junction bases left unmatched: 7.

The chain has TRBV5-1 and TRBJ1-1; a possible D gene is TRBD1 (5 bases). The CDR3 contains 15 residues. The germline V gene has CDR1 SGHRS and CDR2 YFSETQ. Trimming removed 5 bases at V and 4 bases at J, with 18 bases between. CDR3: CASSSGGQGSTEAFF. In DNA, the CDR3 is TGCGCCAGCAGTTCGGGTGGGCAGGGAAGCACTGAAGCTTTCTTT. The whole variable domain, remainder taken from reference TRBV5-1 and TRBJ1-1, is KAGVTQTPRYLIKTRGQQVTLSCSPISGHRSVSWYQQTPGQGLQFLFEYFSETQRNKGNFPGRFSGRQFSNSRSEMNVSTLELGDSALYLCASSSGGQGSTEAFFGQGTRLTVV.

V and J are TRBV5-4 and TRBJ2-3; D unclear. CDR1 is SGHNT, CDR2 YYREEE, per germline (reference sequence). V dropped 0 bases and J dropped 3 bases, with 11 bases sitting between them. This CDR3 region has 15 residues. In DNA form, the CDR3 reads TGTGCCAGCAGCTTGGGACTCCCGGAAACAGATACGCAGTATTTT. Protein: CASSLGLPETDTQYF.

This chain connects TRBV4-3 to TRBJ2-2; 9 nucleotides align to TRBD2. In germline, CDR1 is LGHNA, CDR2 YSLEER. This CDR3 region has 15 residues. With 5 bases clipped from V and 6 bases from J, the junction kept 7 bases outside the gene matches. The chain's CDR3 is CASSWTSEVAGELFF. The CDR3 DNA reads as TGCGCCAGCAGCTGGACTAGCGAAGTCGCCGGGGAGCTGTTTTTT.

The V call is TRBV3-1 (or the pseudogene TRBV3-2), the J call TRBJ2-3, with D maybe TRBD2 (5 bases). The V and J ends lost 0 bases and 8 bases respectively, with 9 bases between them. The CDR3 runs 13 residues. Germline loops: CDR1 LGHDT, CDR2 YNNKEL (reference sequence). CDR3 in DNA: TGTGCCAGCAGCCAAGATCGGGGTGGTACGCAGTATTTT. The encoded protein is CASSQDRGGTQYF.

J is TRBJ1-2 and V is TRBV5-6; 8 nucleotides match TRBD1. Germline V gene data show CDR1 as SGHDT and CDR2 as YYEEEE. The CDR3 sequence is 13 residues long. J gave up 5 bases and V 3 bases, and 3 bases lay outside the gene matches. The CDR3 DNA sequence: TGTGCCAGCAGCTCGCGACAGGGGTATGGCTACACCTTC. This codes for CASSSRQGYGYTF.